This T cell receptor beta chain was sequenced in a study of vaccination and CD4 T cells after COVID-19. Study in general: Six males and four females, two of them Hispanic, were enrolled as convalescents. The study collected post-vaccine samples a median around 67 days after dose two, with a range of 14 to 241. General study results and limits: Going from roughly 21 to 40, median SARS-CoV-2-reactive clonotypes did not rise significantly.

In the case of this clonotype: Its matching antigen is unknown.

Treatment meaning: approximately 9-day PBMC culture with coronavirus spike peptide pools or control peptides (ViraFEST assay). V lost 1 base and J 6 bases, leaving 18 bases between the germline ends. Germline CDR1 is SGHTA and CDR2 is FQGTGA. This CDR3 region has 17 residues. Scientists ran DNA taken from cultured CD4+ T cells through the Oncomine TCR Beta short-read assay for sequencing. It was cultured CD4+ T cells from which genomic DNA was extracted. One entry per CDR3 protein, called by TCRdb with MiXCR from the PCR reads. The sample lists about 20,000 distinct CDR3 sequences, 60% occurring once.

The TCR comes from a human donor who had recovered from COVID-19. This chain connects TRBV7-3 to TRBJ2-2; perhaps TRBD1 as D (5 bases). The source was CD4+ T cells from blood, cultured in vitro, collected after SARS-CoV-2 vaccination. The CDR3 region has the DNA TGTGCCAGCAGCTTAAATGGCGAACGTAGGGGCCCCGGGGAGCTGTTTTTT. It yields the protein CASSLNGERRGPGELFF.